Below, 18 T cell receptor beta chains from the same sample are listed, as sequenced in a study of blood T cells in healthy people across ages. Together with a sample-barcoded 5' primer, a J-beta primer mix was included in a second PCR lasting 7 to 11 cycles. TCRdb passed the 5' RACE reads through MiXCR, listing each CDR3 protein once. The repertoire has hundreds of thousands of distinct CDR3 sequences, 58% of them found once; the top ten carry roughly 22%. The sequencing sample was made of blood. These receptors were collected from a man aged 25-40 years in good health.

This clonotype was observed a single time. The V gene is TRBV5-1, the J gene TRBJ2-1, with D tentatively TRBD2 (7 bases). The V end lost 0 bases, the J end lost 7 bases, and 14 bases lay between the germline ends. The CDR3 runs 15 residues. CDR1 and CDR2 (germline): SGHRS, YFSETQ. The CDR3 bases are TGCGCCAGCAGCTTGGATTGGGGGGGCTGGAATGAGCAGTTCTTC. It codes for CASSLDWGGWNEQFF. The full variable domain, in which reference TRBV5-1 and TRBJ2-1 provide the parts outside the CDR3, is KAGVTQTPRYLIKTRGQQVTLSCSPISGHRSVSWYQQTPGQGLQFLFEYFSETQRNKGNFPGRFSGRQFSNSRSEMNVSTLELGDSALYLCASSLDWGGWNEQFFGPGTRLTVL.

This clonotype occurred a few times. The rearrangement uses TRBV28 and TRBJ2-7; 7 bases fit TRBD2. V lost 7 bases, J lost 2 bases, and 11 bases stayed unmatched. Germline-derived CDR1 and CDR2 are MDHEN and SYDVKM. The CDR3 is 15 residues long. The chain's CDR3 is CASTSGDYLTYEQYF. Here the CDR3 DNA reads TGTGCCAGCACTAGCGGAGACTACCTCACCTACGAGCAGTACTTC.

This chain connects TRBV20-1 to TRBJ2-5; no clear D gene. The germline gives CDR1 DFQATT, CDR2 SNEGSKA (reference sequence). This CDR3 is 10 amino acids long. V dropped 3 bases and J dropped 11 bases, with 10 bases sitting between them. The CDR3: CSASREKQYF. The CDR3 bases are TGCAGTGCTAGTAGAGAAAAGCAGTACTTC.

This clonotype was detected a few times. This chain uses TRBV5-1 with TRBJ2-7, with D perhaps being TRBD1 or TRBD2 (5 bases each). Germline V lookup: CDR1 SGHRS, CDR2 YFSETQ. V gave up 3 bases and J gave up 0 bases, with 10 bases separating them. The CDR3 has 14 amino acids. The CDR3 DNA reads TGCGCCAGCAGCTCCTGGGACGTCTCCTACGAGCAGTACTTC. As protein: CASSSWDVSYEQYF.

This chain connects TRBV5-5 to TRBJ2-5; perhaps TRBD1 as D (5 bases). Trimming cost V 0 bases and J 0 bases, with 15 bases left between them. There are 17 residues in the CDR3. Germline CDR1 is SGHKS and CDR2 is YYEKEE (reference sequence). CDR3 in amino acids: CASSLAYYKGYQETQYF. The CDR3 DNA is TGTGCCAGCAGCTTGGCCTACTACAAGGGGTACCAAGAGACCCAGTACTTC. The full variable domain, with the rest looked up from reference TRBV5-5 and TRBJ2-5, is DAGVTQSPTHLIKTRGQQVTLRCSPISGHKSVSWYQQVLGQGPQFIFQYYEKEERGRGNFPDRFSARQFPNYSSELNVNALLLGDSALYLCASSLAYYKGYQETQYFGPGTRLLVL.

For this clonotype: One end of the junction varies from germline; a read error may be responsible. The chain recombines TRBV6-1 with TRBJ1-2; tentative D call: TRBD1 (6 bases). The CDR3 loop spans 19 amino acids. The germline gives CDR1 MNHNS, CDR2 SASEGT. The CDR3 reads CASREALGTPTSVNDGYTF. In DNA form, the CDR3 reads TGTGCCAGCAGAGAAGCCCTCGGGACACCGACCAGTGTTAACGATGGCTACACCTTC.

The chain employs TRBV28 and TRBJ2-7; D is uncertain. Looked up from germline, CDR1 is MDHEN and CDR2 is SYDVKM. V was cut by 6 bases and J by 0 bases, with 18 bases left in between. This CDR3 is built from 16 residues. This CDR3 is CASSLNAWGSSYEQYF. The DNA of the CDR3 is TGTGCCAGCAGCCTCAACGCCTGGGGTAGCTCCTACGAGCAGTACTTC.

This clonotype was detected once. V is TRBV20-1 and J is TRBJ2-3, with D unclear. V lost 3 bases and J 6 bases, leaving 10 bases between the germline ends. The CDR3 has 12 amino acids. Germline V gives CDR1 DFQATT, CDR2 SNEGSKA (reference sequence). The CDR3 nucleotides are TGCAGTGCTAGCACCGAAGGGGATACGCAGTATTTT. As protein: CSASTEGDTQYF.

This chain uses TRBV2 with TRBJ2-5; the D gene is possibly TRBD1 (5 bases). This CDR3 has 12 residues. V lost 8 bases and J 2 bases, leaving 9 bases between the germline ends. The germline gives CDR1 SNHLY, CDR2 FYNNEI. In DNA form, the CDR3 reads TGTGCCAGCTTGGGGCAGCAAGAGACCCAGTACTTC. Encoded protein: CASLGQQETQYF.

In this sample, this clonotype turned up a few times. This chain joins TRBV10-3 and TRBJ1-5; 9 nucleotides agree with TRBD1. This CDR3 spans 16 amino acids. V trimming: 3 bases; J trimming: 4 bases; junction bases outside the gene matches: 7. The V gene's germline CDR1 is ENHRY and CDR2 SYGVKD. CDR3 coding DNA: TGTGCCATCAGTGAATGGAAGGGACAGGGTAATCAGCCCCAGCATTTT. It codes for CAISEWKGQGNQPQHF.

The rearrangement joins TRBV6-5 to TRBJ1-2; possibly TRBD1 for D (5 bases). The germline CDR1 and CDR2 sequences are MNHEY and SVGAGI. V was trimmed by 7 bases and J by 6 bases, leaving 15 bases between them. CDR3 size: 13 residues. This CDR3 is CASTTGQINGYTF. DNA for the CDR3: TGTGCCAGCACCACGGGGCAGATAAATGGCTACACCTTC.

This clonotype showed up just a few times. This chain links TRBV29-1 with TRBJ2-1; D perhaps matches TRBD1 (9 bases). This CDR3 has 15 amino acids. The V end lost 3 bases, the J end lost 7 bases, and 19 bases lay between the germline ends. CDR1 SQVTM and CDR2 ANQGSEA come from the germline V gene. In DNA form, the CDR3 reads TGCAGCGTTGAGGGTGGGACAGGGACTAGTAATGAGCAGTTCTTC. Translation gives CSVEGGTGTSNEQFF.

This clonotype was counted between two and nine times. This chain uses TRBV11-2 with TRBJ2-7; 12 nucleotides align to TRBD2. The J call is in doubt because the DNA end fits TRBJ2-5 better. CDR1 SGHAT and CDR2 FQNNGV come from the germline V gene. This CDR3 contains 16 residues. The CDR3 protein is CASSSTSGSHPETQYF. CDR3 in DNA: TGTGCCAGCAGCTCGACTAGCGGGAGTCATCCAGAGACCCAGTACTTC.

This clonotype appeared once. CDR3 region: CASSPVGTATDTQYF. CDR3 DNA: TGTGCCAGCTCACCAGTTGGGACAGCCACAGATACGCAGTATTTT. The chain recombines TRBV18 with TRBJ2-3; 7 nucleotides line up with TRBD1. The germline gives CDR1 KGHSH, CDR2 LQKENI. The V gene end was trimmed by 2 bases and the J gene end by 2 bases; junction bases not matched to a gene: 4. CDR3 size: 15 residues. The full variable domain, its missing parts supplied by reference TRBV18 and TRBJ2-3, is NAGVMQNPRHLVRRRGQEARLRCSPMKGHSHVYWYRQLPEEGLKFMVYLQKENIIDESGMPKERFSAEFPKEGPSILRIQQVVRGDSAAYFCASSPVGTATDTQYFGPGTRLTVL.

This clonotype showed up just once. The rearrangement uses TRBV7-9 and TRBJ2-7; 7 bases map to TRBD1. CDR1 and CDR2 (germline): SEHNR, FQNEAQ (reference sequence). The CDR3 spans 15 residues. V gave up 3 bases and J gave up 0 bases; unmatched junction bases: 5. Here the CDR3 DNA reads TGTGCCAGCAGCTTCAAGACAGGGCCCTCCTACGAGCAGTACTTC. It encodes CASSFKTGPSYEQYF.

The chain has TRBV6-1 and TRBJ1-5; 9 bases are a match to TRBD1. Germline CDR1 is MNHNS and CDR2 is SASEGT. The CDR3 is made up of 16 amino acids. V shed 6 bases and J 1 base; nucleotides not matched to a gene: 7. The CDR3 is CASRPGQGPSNQPQHF. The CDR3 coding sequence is TGTGCCAGCAGACCCGGACAGGGGCCAAGCAATCAGCCCCAGCATTTT.

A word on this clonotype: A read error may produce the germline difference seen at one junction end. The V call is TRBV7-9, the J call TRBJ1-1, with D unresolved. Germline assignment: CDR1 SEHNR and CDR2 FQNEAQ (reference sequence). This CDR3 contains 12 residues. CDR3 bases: TGTACCAGCAGCCGGGGTGGCAGAGAAGCTTTCTTT. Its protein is CTSSRGGREAFF. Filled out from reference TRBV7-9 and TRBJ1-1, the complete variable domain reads DTGVSQNPRHKITKRGQNVTFRCDPISEHNRLYWYRQTLGQGPEFLTYFQNEAQLEKSRLLSDRFSAERPKGSFSTLEIQRTEQGDSAMYLCTSSRGGREAFFGQGTRLTVV.

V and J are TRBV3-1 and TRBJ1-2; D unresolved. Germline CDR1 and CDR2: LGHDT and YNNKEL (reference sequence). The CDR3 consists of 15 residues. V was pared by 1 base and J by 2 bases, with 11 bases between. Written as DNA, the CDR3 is TGTGCCAGCAGCCAAGGTACGAGGGAGAACTATGGCTACACCTTC. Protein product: CASSQGTRENYGYTF.